This T cell receptor (beta chain) was observed in a study of T cell responses to AZD1222 COVID-19 vaccine. Data came from immunoSEQ multiplex PCR; TCRdb stores just in-frame clones and leaves some out. The sample has approximately 74,000 clones; 65% to 85% are singletons. V was pared by 2 bases and J by 2 bases, with 17 bases between. This CDR3 contains 17 residues. This clone appeared once. Sequences were derived from peripheral blood, sampled on day 0 of AZD1222 vaccination. This TCR came from an adult in good health. The V and J genes are TRBV5-3 and TRBJ2-4; weak D call: TRBD2 (6 bases). TRBV5-3 is classed as an ORF, of uncertain function. CDR3 sequence reads: CARSLIRDSEPKNIQYF. The CDR3 bases are TGTGCCAGAAGCTTAATCCGGGACTCCGAGCCCAAAAACATTCAGTACTTC.